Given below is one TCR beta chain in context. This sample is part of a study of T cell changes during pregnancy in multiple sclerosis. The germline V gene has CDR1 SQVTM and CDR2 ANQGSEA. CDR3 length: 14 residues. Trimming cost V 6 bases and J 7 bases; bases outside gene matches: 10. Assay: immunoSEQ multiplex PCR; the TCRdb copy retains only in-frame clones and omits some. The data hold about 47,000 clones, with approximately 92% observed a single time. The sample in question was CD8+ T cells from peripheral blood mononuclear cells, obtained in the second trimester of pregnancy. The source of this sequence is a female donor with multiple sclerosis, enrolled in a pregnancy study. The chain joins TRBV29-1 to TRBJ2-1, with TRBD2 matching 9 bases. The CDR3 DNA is TGCAGCGTGGAACGTTCTAGCGGGGAGAATGAGCAGTTCTTC. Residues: CSVERSSGENEQFF.